One TCR beta chain is described in this entry. This record belongs to a study of T-cell reconstitution after alpha-beta-depleted transplantation in children. Unique molecular identifiers featured in how the TCRbeta library was prepared. TCRdb reprocessed the PCR reads via MiXCR and lists one record per CDR3 protein. The sample has hundreds of thousands of distinct CDR3 sequences, more than 9% seen once. Germline CDR1 and CDR2: MNHEY and SVGEGT. The CDR3 consists of 18 residues. The ends lost 8 bases at V and 2 bases at J; junction bases unmatched: 11. V is TRBV6-2 or TRBV6-3 and J is TRBJ2-2; 13 nucleotides match TRBD2. The sequencing here drew on PBMCs from the stem cell graft donor, taken from the stem cell graft. The receptor was derived from a human donor who donated a stem cell graft to a child with acute myeloid leukemia. CDR3 nucleotide sequence: TGTGCCAGCTCTTCTTCGGGACTAGCGGGACCTAACACCGGGGAGCTGTTTTTT. It is translated as CASSSSGLAGPNTGELFF.